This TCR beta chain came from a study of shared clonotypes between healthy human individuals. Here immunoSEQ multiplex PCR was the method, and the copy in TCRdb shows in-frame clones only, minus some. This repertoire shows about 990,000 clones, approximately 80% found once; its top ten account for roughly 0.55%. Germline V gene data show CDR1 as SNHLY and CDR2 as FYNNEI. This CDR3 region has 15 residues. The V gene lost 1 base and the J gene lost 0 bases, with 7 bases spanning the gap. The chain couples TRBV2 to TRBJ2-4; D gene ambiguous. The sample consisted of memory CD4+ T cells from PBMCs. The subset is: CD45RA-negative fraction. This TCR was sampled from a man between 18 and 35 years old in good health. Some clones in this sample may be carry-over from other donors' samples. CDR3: CASSEEQVAKNIQYF. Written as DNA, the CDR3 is TGTGCCAGCAGTGAAGAGCAGGTAGCCAAAAACATTCAGTACTTC.